This entry concerns a single T cell receptor beta chain. This clone was observed once. There is no known antigen for this receptor. No per-base quality is available; no much larger clone lies one base away. Receptor libraries were prepared by the immunoSEQ multiplex PCR assay. For the multiplex PCR, a mixture combining 60 forward primers for TCR Vbeta segments and 13 reverse primers for TCR Jbeta segments was used. A multiplex PCR assay on genomic DNA amplified the CDR3 region of rearranged TCR beta genes. The Illumina HiSeq System was used to sequence the amplified TCR beta libraries as 87-base-pair reads. In the original analysis: A later analysis tallied roughly 80 million unique TCR beta chains across the roughly 610 repertoires, and some 10 million of those chains were shared by two or more donors. A nearest-neighbor algorithm error-corrected the raw reads and collapsed the reads into unique sequences, merging closely related sequences to remove PCR and sequencing errors. CDR3 sequences were aligned to IMGT reference sequences to assign V, D and J gene segments. Each retained sequence needed at least a six-nucleotide match to both a V gene segment and a J gene segment. Rearrangements were classified as productive when the CDR3 lacked stop codons and remained in frame with V and J, and all other rearrangements were classified as non-productive. CDR3 was defined according to IMGT convention as the region running from the second conserved V-encoded cysteine to the conserved J-encoded phenylalanine. In an earlier analysis of more than 550 of the donors, sequences lacking an unambiguous match to a single V gene segment were excluded. An earlier analysis of approximately 590 of the donors classified V segments as functional when productive rearrangements were above 56.7% and as segregating when the standard deviation between donors was above 5%. To diagnose cytomegalovirus status from the catalog of TCR beta chain sequences, a statistical classification framework was built. A later analysis assigned V and J genes by comparing TCR nucleotide sequences with IMGT/GENE-DB human TR gene sequences. The TCRdist pipeline was used in a later analysis to assign CDR3 sequences and most-parsimonious VDJ recombination scenarios. In a later analysis, each TCR beta chain was defined by its CDR3 amino acid sequence together with its V-gene family, and reads lacking a unique V-gene family were excluded. To address suspected cross-contamination and a sequencing artifact, a later analysis removed several hundred highly shared, low-generation-probability nucleotide sequences. For each public chain, a later analysis derived a clonal expansion index from normalized ranks of inferred template counts within each repertoire. Generation probabilities in a later analysis came from a VDJ recombination model fitted to out-of-frame rearrangements, and those results were checked against IGoR. Hypergeometric tests were used in a later analysis to score TCR-TCR, TCR-HLA and TCR-CMV co-occurrence, with a repertoire-size bias correction applied to the TCR pairs. False discovery rates were estimated in a later analysis by permuting HLA or CMV assignments 20 times. A later analysis grouped co-occurring TCRs with DBSCAN, adding TCRdist sequence similarity when clustering within HLA-allele-positive subsets. Co-occurrence clustering excluded repertoires with fewer than 30,000 or more than 120,000 public chains, plus five with anomalous nucleotide sharing. TCRdb obtained this table from immuneACCESS and retained in-frame rearrangements with V and J assigned. These tables miss some clones; where compared with another copy, unresolved V genes account for less than half of the shortfall, and the remainder is unexplained. D and trimming were read from the DNA, whereas the V and J calls and clone size are those reported in that table. The sample table lists 110,000 to 150,000 clones, 80% to 85% of them with a count of one. In total, the top ten clones hold 3% to 3.5% of the sample.

In total, 500 to 700 healthy bone marrow donors made up the cohort. At the time of sampling, all cohort members were nominally healthy, though unrecorded immune exposures were likely present. The donor was CMV seronegative and belonged to the group of roughly 330 seronegative cohort members. Each donor provided a peripheral blood sample, and peripheral blood mononuclear cells were used for TCR beta sequencing. Genomic DNA was extracted from the blood cell samples with the Qiagen DNeasy Blood Extraction Kit. Germline trimming: 1 base from V, 7 bases from J; junction bases outside gene matches: 13. Looking up the germline V gene yields CDR1 MNHEY and CDR2 SVGAGI. From cysteine to phenylalanine, the CDR3 is 16 amino acids long. CDR3 DNA is the only sequence kept; it has 48 bases, read in frame from the first base. The data derive from a study of cytomegalovirus exposure and HLA in healthy donors (dated by TCRdb to 2016 to 2017). Regarding the research as a whole: An earlier analysis of fewer than 750 of the donors reported 276 Gb of sequence data and 90 million to 120 million unique TCR beta sequences obtained from approximately 180 million T cells. The study used immunosequencing to profile the T cell repertoires of 670 or so subjects and linked those repertoires to cytomegalovirus serostatus. Of the 300 to 400 genotyped donors, over 65% fell in the genetic ancestry cluster associated with self-reported Caucasian donors. Roughly 300 gigabases of sequencing data and approximately 92 million unique TCR sequences made up an early release that covered 500 to 650 HLA-typed donors. The study was designed to test whether signatures of past pathogen exposure could be identified by cataloging public T cell receptors. An earlier analysis of around 580 of the donors used high-throughput TCR beta sequencing to judge whether each TCR beta V gene segment behaved as functional or pseudogenic. Rather than drawing on any new phenotypic data, the later analysis identified candidate immune exposures from TCR beta sequences and the way those sequences occurred across donors. Every repertoire in the discovery cohort had been generated on one and the same sequencing platform. Typing coverage varied by locus: about 620-630 donors for A, B, C, DRB1 and DQB1; approximately 560 for DQA1; more than 600 for DPA1; under 490 for DPB1. In a later genetic analysis, genome-wide SNP genotypes for about 55% of the roughly 700 donors were used, and that subset was treated as a discovery cohort. Among 398 genotyped donors of the cohort, an average of approximately 240,000 unique TCR beta nucleotide sequences was sequenced per donor, of which about 19% were non-productive. To study patterns of TCR occurrence, a later analysis re-analyzed previously published TCR beta repertoires from 666 donors and added high-resolution HLA genotyping. Along with the roughly 670-subject first cohort, a separate validation cohort of over a hundred different subjects was used. Alongside the repertoire data, information on donor age, sex, ethnicity and CMV serostatus was compiled. The study combined high-throughput TCR immunosequencing, statistical association of individual TCRs with disease status, and machine learning to predict cytomegalovirus infection status. Roughly 5 DR-DQ haplotypes were treated as single units for association and clustering because of strong linkage in the cohort. Both class I and class II loci were covered by HLA typing, at four-digit resolution.

Study-wide conclusions, independent of this receptor: At a false discovery rate of 0.05, a later analysis linked under 20,000 TCR beta sequences to specific HLA alleles. Some IMGT-functional V segments, including TRBV6-2 and TRBV6-3, could not be told apart with the 87-base-pair reads, so those segments were excluded. Linkage disequilibrium might explain the correlated functional status among segregating V segments, but an unknown experimental factor could not be ruled out. The study listed 164 TCR beta chains as associated with cytomegalovirus. Strong co-occurrence of HLA alleles, especially DR and DQ, made assigning TCR associations to individual alleles difficult. Sequencing depth was assumed to be roughly uniform across donors in the presence/absence analyses, though that assumption may not hold. Most CMV-associated TCR beta chains appeared to be HLA-restricted in a later analysis, and the HLA associations seemed to be driven largely by CMV exposure. The earlier analysis of nearly 600 of the donors excluded roughly 17 rarely observed V segments, including chromosome 9 orphons, because counts were too low. A later analysis reported that several top co-occurrence clusters appeared linked to parvovirus B19, influenza, CMV and Epstein-Barr virus. A later analysis found that TCR association rates varied across HLA loci, with DRB1 alleles showing the most associated TCRs and HLA-C alleles the fewest. In a later analysis, HLA-associated TCR beta chains showed more clonal expansion and lower generation probabilities than non-associated chains that were equally common. Most TCR sequences were seen in very few donors, while some public TCRs were found in many individuals. This cohort had only TCR beta chains sequenced, and the lack of alpha or paired-chain data limited which features could be detected. A later genetic analysis reported fewer N-insertions in productive TCRs among donors in an Asian-associated ancestry cluster than the roughly 640-donor mean. CMV serostatus was the only immune exposure information available for the cohort. In an earlier analysis of some 500 of the donors, most TCR beta V segments were observed in productive rearrangements about 87% or about 30% of the time, broadly matching IMGT annotations. Because some donors lacked HLA typing at each locus, the association tests relied only on the typed subset. The authors suggested that the approach could potentially be generalized to other disease states and immunological phenotypes. The sequencing pipeline was judged likely to have produced a cluster of highly shared sequence variants as a technical artifact. In both the original and validation cohorts, the classifier was reported to diagnose cytomegalovirus status with high specificity and sensitivity. A further reported finding was that TCR beta sequences accurately predicted the HLA-A and HLA-B alleles for most subjects in the first cohort. A later genetic analysis associated a missense DCLRE1C variant with V-gene and J-gene trimming of TCR beta chains, and an independent cohort replicated the association. Three of the identified cytomegalovirus-associated TCR beta chains were confirmed in vitro to be specific for cytomegalovirus antigens.

This clonotype was obtained from a male donor in good health and CMV-seronegative. The chain employs TRBV6-5 and TRBJ2-7; 7 bases in between match TRBD1. The sequencing sample was made of PBMCs. The CDR3: CASSYYRGPSVREQYF. The nucleotide sequence reads TGTGCCAGCAGTTACTACAGGGGCCCCTCAGTTCGGGAGCAGTACTTC.